A single sample gave rise to the 4 T cell receptor beta chains below, sequenced in a study of blood T cells in healthy people across ages. Using a J-beta primer mix together with a sample-barcoded 5' primer, a second PCR was run for roughly 7 to 12 cycles. TCRdb analysed the 5' RACE reads with MiXCR anew, one entry per CDR3 protein. The sample consists of over 1.5 million distinct CDR3 sequences, just under 50% of them appearing once. Sequences were obtained from blood. The receptor set was obtained from a woman aged 40 to 50 in good health.

This clonotype was seen only a few times. The CDR3 DNA follows: TGTGCCAGCAGCGCCAGTGGACAGACATATGAGGGCTACACCTTC. It specifies CASSASGQTYEGYTF. The rearrangement joins TRBV7-9 to TRBJ1-2, with D perhaps TRBD1 (6 bases). V lost 5 bases and J lost 8, with 21 bases in between. The CDR3 length is 15 residues. Per germline, CDR1 SEHNR and CDR2 FQNEAQ (reference sequence).

V and J are TRBV29-1 and TRBJ2-5, with D hard to call. The CDR3 runs to 14 residues. The V end was cut by 4 bases, the J end by 5 bases, with 17 bases between. Germline CDR1 reads SQVTM; CDR2 reads ANQGSEA. CDR3 residues: CSVADGEAQETQYF. CDR3 DNA: TGCAGCGTTGCAGACGGTGAGGCCCAGGAGACCCAGTACTTC.

The chain carries TRBV12-3 or TRBV12-4 and TRBJ2-5; 8 nucleotides agree with TRBD2. This CDR3 has 12 residues. The trim removed 3 bases at V and 7 bases at J, leaving 1 base unmatched. CDR3 coding DNA: TGTGCCAGCAGTTTCAGCGGGGGGACCCAGTACTTC. Translation: CASSFSGGTQYF.

The V call is TRBV6-5, the J call TRBJ1-4, with D tentatively TRBD1 (5 bases). This CDR3 region has 19 residues. V gave up 2 bases and J gave up 4 bases, with 23 bases separating them. Germline CDR1 reads MNHEY; CDR2 reads SVGAGI. The CDR3 loop is CASSYHRRQTRGDNEKLFF. The DNA for the CDR3 is TGTGCCAGCAGTTACCACAGACGGCAAACACGAGGGGATAATGAAAAACTGTTTTTT.